This T cell receptor (beta chain) was sequenced for a study of T cell responses to AZD1222 COVID-19 vaccine (dated by TCRdb to about 2021). Turning to the overall study: TCR sequencing was performed for about 240 trial participants, of whom around 210 were given two doses of AZD1222 and approximately 25 were given two doses of MenACWY control vaccine. Trial participants were enrolled into age subgroups of 18-55, 56-69 and 70-plus years, which contained about 150, 27 and 61 TCR-sequenced participants, respectively. Study-wide conclusions, independent of this receptor: Nearly half of unique spike-specific TCRs reportedly recognized epitopes outside regions mutated in the B.1.351 and B.1.1.7 variants. Participants were mostly white British, with more females than males. The authors suggested clonal diversity may have been underestimated. Because no samples from the day 14 peak response were available, repertoires could be characterized only after the peak T cell response. Vaccine-associated CD4 TCRs spanned the whole spike protein, with dominant responses in regions 160-218 and 743-854. The 56-69-year group was small, and its depth increase did not reach significance, likely because of low power. Spike-specific TCR breadth and depth rose significantly after two AZD1222 doses compared with day 0 and with MenACWY recipients. Only a handful of AZD1222 recipients were SARS-CoV-2 seropositive at baseline, limiting conclusions about previously exposed vaccinees.

About this clone: Its binding antigen is unknown. No much larger clonotype is one base removed from it; base qualities were not supplied.

The CDR3 regions of human TCRbeta chains were analyzed by immunosequencing. Turning to the authors' computational methods: TCRs in the repertoires were matched against a reference library of SARS-CoV-2-specific TCRs that had been generated with the MIRA antigen-specificity platform. Breadth meant the fraction of unique TCRs that were SARS-CoV-2-associated, whereas depth meant the fraction of total T cells that were SARS-CoV-2-associated. Using the MIRA data, each spike-specific TCR was assigned both to the spike region to which the TCR was reactive and to a CD4 or CD8 class. Log10-transformed breadth and depth values were compared by one-way ANOVA with Sidak's multiple comparisons tests. The source is immuneACCESS, and TCRdb retained only in-frame sequences with V and J called. Part of the clones is not carried over; for the studies checked, unresolved V genes explain less than half of this, and the remainder is unexplained. V, J and clone size derive from that table, while D and trimming were established from the DNA sequence. The sample profile shows 100,000 to 150,000 clones; 93% of them were found once. 4% to 6% of the sample is taken by the ten largest.

V is reduced by 5 bases and J by 2 bases, leaving a spacing of 16 bases between them. CDR1 and CDR2 were assigned from the germline V gene as SGHTA and FQGNSA. Its CDR3 holds 15 amino acids, cysteine through phenylalanine. Solely the CDR3 DNA is kept, with 45 bases framed from the first base. The time point tag for this specimen amounts to: about 28 days (+/-7) after the second vaccine dose. AZD1222 recipients with second doses at about 4 weeks or about 12 weeks were pooled, because spike-specific TCR depth and breadth did not differ between schedules. Vaccinee samples were obtained from the UK trials COV001 and COV002, which included a single-blind randomized controlled phase 2/3 trial of AZD1222 (ChAdOx1 nCoV-19) in healthy adults. For TCRbeta chain sequencing, PBMC samples were collected from trial participants at day 0 and at day 28 after the second dose.

Sample: peripheral blood, taken 28 days after the second AZD1222 dose. The TCR comes from an adult who received the AZD1222 COVID-19 vaccine. The sequence links TRBV7-2 to TRBJ2-7; the D gene is possibly TRBD1, with 5 bases matching. The DNA sequence is given as TGTGCCAGCAGCCTTGGGGCCGGTCCCGCCTACGAGCAGTACTTC. Its product reads: CASSLGAGPAYEQYF.